Listed here are 25 T cell receptor beta chains from one sample, sequenced in a study of blood T cell repertoires in COVID-19. Data came from immunoSEQ multiplex PCR; TCRdb stores just in-frame clones and leaves some out. The profile shows some 260,000 clones, approximately 88% of them singletons. The sequenced material came from peripheral blood. These receptors were taken from a woman in her sixties or seventies with COVID-19, enrolled during active disease.

The DNA of the CDR3 is TGTGCCAGCAGCTCGACTAGCGGGGGGCACTCCTACAATGAGCAGTTCTTC. It is translated as CASSSTSGGHSYNEQFF. The rearrangement links TRBV7-3 to TRBJ2-1; 13 positions agree with TRBD2. There are 17 residues in the CDR3. Trimming cost V 4 bases and J 0 bases; bases outside gene matches: 3. Germline CDR1 SGHTA, CDR2 FQGTGA. The full variable domain, in which reference TRBV7-3 and TRBJ2-1 provide the parts outside the CDR3, is GAGVSQTPSNKVTEKGKYVELRCDPISGHTALYWYRQSLGQGPEFLIYFQGTGAADDSGLPNDRFFAVRPEGSVSTLKIQRTERGDSAVYLCASSSTSGGHSYNEQFFGPGTRLTVL.

J is TRBJ1-2 and V is TRBV4-2; a weak D match, TRBD1 (5 bases). Germline CDR1 reads LGHNA; CDR2 reads YNFKEQ. V dropped 1 base and J dropped 8 bases, with 20 bases sitting between them. The length of the CDR3 is 16 residues. CDR3 in DNA: TGTGCCAGCAGCCAAGCGCCGCCCGGCAGGGTAGGCGGCTACACCTTC. Translation gives CASSQAPPGRVGGYTF.

The CDR3 DNA follows: TGTGCCAGCAGTCTACTGGACAGAACCTACGAGCAGTACTTC. Its translation: CASSLLDRTYEQYF. The chain is built from TRBV28 and TRBJ2-7, with D tentatively TRBD1 (6 bases). CDR3 length: 14 amino acids. The V end lost 5 bases, the J end lost 2 bases, and 13 bases lay between the germline ends. CDR1 MDHEN and CDR2 SYDVKM come from the germline V gene. Full variable domain (missing parts from reference TRBV28 and TRBJ2-7): DVKVTQSSRYLVKRTGEKVFLECVQDMDHENMFWYRQDPGLGLRLIYFSYDVKMKEKGDIPEGYSVSREKKERFSLILESASTNQTSMYLCASSLLDRTYEQYFGPGTRLTVT.

The J gene is TRBJ1-1, the V gene TRBV30; 10 bases agree with TRBD1. Trimming took 3 bases from V and 3 from J; bases not matched to a gene: 1. This CDR3 has 13 residues. Germline loops: CDR1 GTSNPN, CDR2 SVGIG (reference sequence). CDR3: CAWRTGGDTEAFF. The CDR3 DNA reads as TGTGCCTGGAGGACAGGGGGCGACACTGAAGCTTTCTTT.

This chain links TRBV6-5 with TRBJ2-1; 8 bases match TRBD2. The V and J ends lost 7 bases and 0 bases, in that order; junction bases with no gene match: 5. CDR1 is MNHEY and CDR2 is SVGAGI in the germline V gene. This CDR3 is built from 15 residues. Here the CDR3 DNA reads TGTGCCAGCACAGTAGCGGGATACTCCTACAATGAGCAGTTCTTC. Protein sequence: CASTVAGYSYNEQFF.

V gene TRBV6-5 combines with J gene TRBJ2-3; D is undetermined. V lost 5 bases, J lost 3 bases, and 15 bases lay in between. CDR3 length equals 15 residues. Germline V lookup: CDR1 MNHEY, CDR2 SVGAGI. The CDR3 here is CASSPHYGTTDTQYF. The CDR3 nucleotides are TGTGCCAGCAGTCCCCACTACGGTACGACAGATACGCAGTATTTT.

The rearrangement uses TRBV4-1 and TRBJ2-6; D unclear. Trimming shortened V by 4 bases and J by 0 bases, and 16 bases separated the two germline ends. Germline assignment: CDR1 MGHRA and CDR2 YSYEKL. The CDR3 has 18 amino acids. DNA of the CDR3: TGCGCCAGCAGCCCCTCGAGGCCCGAGAGCTCTGGGGCCAACGTCCTGACTTTC. Its translation: CASSPSRPESSGANVLTF.

J is TRBJ1-2 and V is TRBV29-1; 9 bases fit TRBD1. Germline CDR1 and CDR2: SQVTM and ANQGSEA. This CDR3 spans 17 amino acids. V lost 0 bases to trimming and J lost 0 bases; unmatched junction nucleotides: 8. The CDR3 loop is CSVEDRDRAWANYGYTF. The DNA of the CDR3 is TGCAGCGTTGAAGATCGGGACAGGGCATGGGCTAACTATGGCTACACCTTC.

V and J are TRBV5-1 and TRBJ2-5; 10 bases agree with TRBD2. The V gene's germline CDR1 is SGHRS and CDR2 YFSETQ. The CDR3 sequence is 16 residues long. The V segment lost 4 bases and the J segment 5 bases; nucleotides outside the gene matches: 11. CDR3 residues: CASSRDTGTSAETQYF. CDR3 coding DNA: TGCGCCAGCAGCCGGGACACTGGGACTAGCGCTGAGACCCAGTACTTC.

The rearrangement uses TRBV9 and TRBJ2-3; 9 bases are shared with TRBD2. The CDR3 consists of 15 residues. The V segment lost 0 bases and the J segment 1 base; nucleotides outside the gene matches: 0. Germline V gene data show CDR1 as SGDLS and CDR2 as YYNGEE. The CDR3 sequence is CASSVGGRGTDTQYF. For the CDR3, the DNA is TGTGCCAGCAGCGTAGGCGGGAGGGGCACAGATACGCAGTATTTT.

The rearrangement joins TRBV6-6 to TRBJ2-7, with 10 bases identical to TRBD2. The trim removed 5 bases at V and 5 bases at J, leaving 12 bases unmatched. Germline V CDR1 and CDR2: MNHNY, SVGAGI (reference sequence). The CDR3 totals 16 residues. For the CDR3, the DNA is TGTGCCAGCAGTAAGCTAGCGGGAGTCGCCGGGGACGAGCAGTACTTC. Its translation: CASSKLAGVAGDEQYF.

The chain uses TRBV28 and TRBJ2-5, with 12 bases that match TRBD2. The CDR3 loop spans 16 amino acids. In germline, CDR1 is MDHEN, CDR2 SYDVKM. Losses at the gene ends were 2 bases for V and 4 bases for J; bases not matched to a gene: 5. CDR3 residues: CASSLTSGRIRETQYF. CDR3 in DNA: TGTGCCAGCAGTTTAACTAGCGGGAGGATACGAGAGACCCAGTACTTC.

The chain employs TRBV28 and TRBJ2-7; TRBD2 matches 10 bases. Germline loops: CDR1 MDHEN, CDR2 SYDVKM. The junction had 5 bases not matched to a gene; V was cut back by 9 bases and J by 3 bases. The CDR3 contains 13 residues. The CDR3: CASGLAEIYEQYF. CDR3 DNA: TGTGCCAGTGGACTAGCGGAAATCTACGAGCAGTACTTC.

The chain has TRBV27 and TRBJ2-7; TRBD2 matches at 10 bases. V lost 2 bases, J lost 5 bases, and 12 bases stayed unmatched. Germline V gene sequence: CDR1 MNHEY, CDR2 SMNVEV (reference sequence). This CDR3 contains 17 residues. In DNA, the CDR3 is TGTGCCAGCAGTTTAAAGCTAGCGGGAGTCTCTAACGACGAGCAGTACTTC. Its translation: CASSLKLAGVSNDEQYF.

The chain combines TRBV4-2 with TRBJ2-2; D is unclear. The CDR3 spans 13 residues. Trimming removed 1 base from V and 10 bases from J, with 10 bases in between. Germline-derived CDR1 and CDR2 are LGHNA and YNFKEQ. The CDR3 DNA follows: TGTGCCAGCAGCCAAGTTGAGGTTTTGGAGCTGTTTTTT. Amino acids: CASSQVEVLELFF.

The CDR3, as DNA: TGCGCCAGCAGCGATATCGGTTACGAGCAGTACTTC. Protein: CASSDIGYEQYF. The chain combines TRBV5-1 with TRBJ2-7; no reliable D call. Germline loops: CDR1 SGHRS, CDR2 YFSETQ. Trimming cost V 4 bases and J 4 bases, with 9 bases left between them. The CDR3 is 12 residues long.

This sequence joins TRBV9 and TRBJ1-2, with 10 bases aligning to TRBD1. This CDR3 has 14 residues. CDR1 and CDR2 from the germline V gene are SGDLS and YYNGEE. V lost 1 base and J lost 8; bases outside the gene matches: 5. CDR3 loop: CASSVIDRGLGYTF. CDR3 coding DNA: TGTGCCAGCAGCGTAATAGACAGGGGGCTCGGCTACACCTTC.

The sample holds a few counts of this clone. The gene calls are TRBV6-2 or TRBV6-3 and TRBJ2-7; 11 positions agree with TRBD2. The V gene's germline CDR1 is MNHEY and CDR2 SVGEGT. After removal of 0 bases from V and 3 bases from J, the junction contained 19 bases not matched to a gene. CDR3 length: 21 amino acids. The chain's CDR3 is CASSYSYPGLAEPKRGYEQYF. CDR3 bases: TGTGCCAGCAGTTACTCTTACCCGGGACTAGCGGAGCCTAAACGAGGCTACGAGCAGTACTTC.

This chain connects TRBV7-8 to TRBJ2-1; 7 bases are shared with TRBD2. The V gene end was trimmed by 5 bases and the J gene end by 6 bases; junction bases not matched to a gene: 7. CDR3 size: 14 residues. Germline CDR1 reads SGHVS; CDR2 reads FQNEAQ. The CDR3 reads CASSPWGGSNEQFF. In DNA form, the CDR3 reads TGTGCCAGCAGCCCCTGGGGCGGGAGCAATGAGCAGTTCTTC.

This clone has only a few counts. The DNA of the CDR3 is TGCGCCAGCAGCTTGGGCCTAGCGGATAACACCGGGGAGCTGTTTTTT. The encoded protein is CASSLGLADNTGELFF. The rearrangement links TRBV5-1 to TRBJ2-2; 7 bases align to TRBD2. The CDR3 covers 16 residues. The germline CDR1 and CDR2 sequences are SGHRS and YFSETQ. The V gene end was trimmed by 0 bases and the J gene end by 2 bases; junction bases not matched to a gene: 4.

The V call is TRBV7-9, the J call TRBJ1-5; TRBD1 is a possible D gene (6 bases). The CDR3 length is 15 residues. Trimming stripped 1 base from V and 6 bases from J, with 13 bases between. The V gene's germline CDR1 is SEHNR and CDR2 FQNEAQ (reference sequence). CDR3 amino acids: CASSLGAQGSQPQHF. The CDR3 region has the DNA TGTGCCAGCAGCTTAGGGGCACAGGGAAGTCAGCCCCAGCATTTT.

This chain links TRBV19 with TRBJ2-2; 10 bases map to TRBD1. The CDR3 loop spans 19 amino acids. Losses at the gene ends were 6 bases for V and 6 bases for J; bases not matched to a gene: 19. CDR1 LNHDA and CDR2 SQIVND come from the germline V gene (reference sequence). The CDR3 bases are TGTGCCAGTAGCCCAGTACGGACAGGGGGTAACGCACGACCCGGGGAGCTGTTTTTT. This codes for CASSPVRTGGNARPGELFF.

V gene TRBV7-2 combines with J gene TRBJ2-5; 11 bases are a match to TRBD2. CDR3 size: 17 residues. Losses at the gene ends were 5 bases for V and 5 bases for J; bases not matched to a gene: 13. Germline assignment: CDR1 SGHTA and CDR2 FQGNSA. The CDR3 sequence is CASSQRYSGRAGETQYF. CDR3 sequence (DNA): TGTGCCAGCAGCCAGCGTTATAGCGGGAGGGCCGGGGAGACCCAGTACTTC. Looking up the rest from reference TRBV7-2 and TRBJ2-5 gives the full variable domain: GAGVSQSPSNKVTEKGKDVELRCDPISGHTALYWYRQSLGQGLEFLIYFQGNSAPDKSGLPSDRFSAERTGGSVSTLTIQRTQQEDSAVYLCASSQRYSGRAGETQYFGPGTRLLVL.

V is TRBV19 and J is TRBJ2-6; D remains ambiguous. The CDR3 totals 15 residues. Germline-derived CDR1 and CDR2 are LNHDA and SQIVND (reference sequence). V gave up 6 bases and J gave up 0 bases, with 9 bases separating them. This CDR3 is CASSPPRSGANVLTF. CDR3 nucleotides: TGTGCCAGTAGCCCTCCCCGCTCTGGGGCCAACGTCCTGACTTTC. Variable domain in full (rest from reference TRBV19 and TRBJ2-6): DGGITQSPKYLFRKEGQNVTLSCEQNLNHDAMYWYRQDPGQGLRLIYYSQIVNDFQKGDIAEGYSVSREKKESFPLTVTSAQKNPTAFYLCASSPPRSGANVLTFGAGSRLTVL.

Turning to this clone: Other DNA sequences in the sample encode the same CDR3. The chain employs TRBV2 and TRBJ1-1, with D maybe TRBD1 (6 bases). CDR3 length: 13 residues. Germline loops: CDR1 SNHLY, CDR2 FYNNEI. Trimming left V 6 bases short and J 1 base short, with 9 bases between. CDR3 bases: TGTGCCAGCAGCGTACAGGGGAACACTGAAGCTTTCTTT. It codes for CASSVQGNTEAFF.